The text below deals with one T cell receptor beta chain. This sample is part of a study of blood T cell repertoires in COVID-19. The CDR3 has 13 amino acids. Germline loops: CDR1 MNHEY, CDR2 SVGAGI. Trimming cost V 6 bases and J 8 bases, with 16 bases left between them. Per the authors' pipeline: Scientists estimated how many nucleated cells there were by amplifying reference gene primers. Data came from immunoSEQ multiplex PCR; TCRdb stores just in-frame clones and leaves some out. The DNA was the basis for D and trimming; V, J and clone size are from that table. Of about 260,000 clones listed, around nine tenths are singletons.

The sample taken for sequencing was peripheral blood. This sequence was found in a man aged 25-45 years with active or convalescent COVID-19. The chain carries TRBV6-5 and TRBJ1-2; a weak D match, TRBD1 (5 bases). CDR3 bases: TGTGCCAGCAGCGGTCCCGGGACTATCGGCTACACCTTC. Translated, it gives CASSGPGTIGYTF.